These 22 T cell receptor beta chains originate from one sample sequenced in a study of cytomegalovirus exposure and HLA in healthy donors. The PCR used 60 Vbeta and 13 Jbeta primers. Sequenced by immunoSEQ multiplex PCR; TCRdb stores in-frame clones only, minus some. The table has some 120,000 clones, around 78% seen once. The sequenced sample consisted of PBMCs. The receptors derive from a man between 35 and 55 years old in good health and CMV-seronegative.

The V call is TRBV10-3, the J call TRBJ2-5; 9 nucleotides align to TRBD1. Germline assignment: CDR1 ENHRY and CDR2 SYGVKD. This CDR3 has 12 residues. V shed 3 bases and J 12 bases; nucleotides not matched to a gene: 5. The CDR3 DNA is TGTGCCATCAGTGAAGGACAGGGGATAGAGTACTTC. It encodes CAISEGQGIEYF.

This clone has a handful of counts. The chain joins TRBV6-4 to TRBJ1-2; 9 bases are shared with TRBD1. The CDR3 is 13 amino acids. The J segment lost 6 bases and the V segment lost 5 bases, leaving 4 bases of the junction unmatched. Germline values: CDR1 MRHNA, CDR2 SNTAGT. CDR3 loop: CASSPGTGNGYTF. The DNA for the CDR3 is TGTGCCAGCAGTCCCGGGACAGGGAATGGCTACACCTTC.

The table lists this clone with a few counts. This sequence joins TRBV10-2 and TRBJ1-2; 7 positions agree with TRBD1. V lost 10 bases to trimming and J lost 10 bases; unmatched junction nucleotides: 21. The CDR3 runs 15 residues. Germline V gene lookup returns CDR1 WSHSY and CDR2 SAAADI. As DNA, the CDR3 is TGCGCCACCACGCAGAGTCTGGGGGACAGATCCTTCTACACCTTC. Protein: CATTQSLGDRSFYTF.

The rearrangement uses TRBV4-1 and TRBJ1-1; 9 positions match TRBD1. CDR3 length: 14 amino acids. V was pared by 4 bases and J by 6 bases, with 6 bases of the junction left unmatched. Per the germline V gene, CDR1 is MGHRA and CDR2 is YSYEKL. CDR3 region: CASSRGTGRAEAFF. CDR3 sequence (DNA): TGCGCCAGCAGCCGGGGGACAGGGAGAGCTGAAGCTTTCTTT.

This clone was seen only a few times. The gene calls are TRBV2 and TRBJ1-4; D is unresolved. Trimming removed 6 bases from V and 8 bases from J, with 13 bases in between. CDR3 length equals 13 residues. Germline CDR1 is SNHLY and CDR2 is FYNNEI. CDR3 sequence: CASSRKIQEKLFF. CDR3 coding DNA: TGTGCCAGCAGCCGAAAGATACAGGAAAAACTGTTTTTT.

This CDR3 is CASSSPGKRLNYGYTF. CDR3 DNA sequence: TGTGCCAGCAGCTCTCCCGGCAAAAGACTAAACTATGGCTACACCTTC. The gene calls are TRBV7-9 and TRBJ1-2; D not certain. CDR3 length: 16 amino acids. Germline V gene data show CDR1 as SEHNR and CDR2 as FQNEAQ (reference sequence). V was shortened by 4 bases and J by 2 bases, with 17 bases between the two germline ends.

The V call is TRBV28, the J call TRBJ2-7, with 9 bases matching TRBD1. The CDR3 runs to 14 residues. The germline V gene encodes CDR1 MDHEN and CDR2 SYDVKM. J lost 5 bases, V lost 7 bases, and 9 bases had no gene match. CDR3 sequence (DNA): TGTGCCAGCATCCAGGGGACAGGGAGGCACGAGCAGTACTTC. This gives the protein CASIQGTGRHEQYF.

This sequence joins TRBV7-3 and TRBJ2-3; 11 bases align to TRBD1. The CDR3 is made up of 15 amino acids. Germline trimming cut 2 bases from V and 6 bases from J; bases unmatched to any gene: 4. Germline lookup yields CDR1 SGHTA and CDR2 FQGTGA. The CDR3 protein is CASSLGQGASDTQYF. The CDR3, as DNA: TGTGCCAGCAGCTTAGGACAGGGGGCATCGGATACGCAGTATTTT.

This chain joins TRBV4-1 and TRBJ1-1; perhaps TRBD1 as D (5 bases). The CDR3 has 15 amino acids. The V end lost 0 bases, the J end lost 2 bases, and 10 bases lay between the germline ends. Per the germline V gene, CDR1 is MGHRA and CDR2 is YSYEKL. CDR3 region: CASSQEGTGNTEAFF. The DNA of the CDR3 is TGCGCCAGCAGCCAAGAAGGGACTGGAAACACTGAAGCTTTCTTT.

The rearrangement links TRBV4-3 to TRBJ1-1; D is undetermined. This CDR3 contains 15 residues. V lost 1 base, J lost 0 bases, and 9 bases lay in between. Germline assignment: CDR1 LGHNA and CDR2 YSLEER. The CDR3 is CASSQVEGMNTEAFF. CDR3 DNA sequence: TGCGCCAGCAGCCAAGTGGAGGGAATGAACACTGAAGCTTTCTTT.

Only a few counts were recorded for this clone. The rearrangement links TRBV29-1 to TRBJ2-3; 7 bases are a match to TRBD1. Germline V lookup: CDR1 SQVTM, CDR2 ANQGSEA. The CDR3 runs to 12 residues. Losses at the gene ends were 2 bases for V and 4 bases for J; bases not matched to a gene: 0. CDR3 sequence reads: CSVETGADTQYF. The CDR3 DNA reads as TGCAGCGTTGAAACAGGGGCAGATACGCAGTATTTT.

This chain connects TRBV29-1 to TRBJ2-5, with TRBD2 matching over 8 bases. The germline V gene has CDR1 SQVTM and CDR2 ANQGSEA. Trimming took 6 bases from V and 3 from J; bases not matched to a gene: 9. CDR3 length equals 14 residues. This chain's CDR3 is CSVCGGLVEETQYF. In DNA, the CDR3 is TGCAGCGTATGCGGGGGACTAGTTGAAGAGACCCAGTACTTC.

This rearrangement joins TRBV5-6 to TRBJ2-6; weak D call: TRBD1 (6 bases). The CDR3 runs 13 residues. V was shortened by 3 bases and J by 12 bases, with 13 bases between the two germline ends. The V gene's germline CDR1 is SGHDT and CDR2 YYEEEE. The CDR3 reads CASSWTVESVLTF. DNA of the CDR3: TGTGCCAGCAGCTGGACAGTGGAGAGCGTCCTGACTTTC.

This CDR3 reads CASSPGTGEETQYF. In DNA, the CDR3 is TGTGCCAGCTCACCTGGAACAGGGGAAGAGACCCAGTACTTC. V usage is TRBV18 and J usage is TRBJ2-5, with TRBD1 matching over 7 bases. Per the germline V gene, CDR1 is KGHSH and CDR2 is LQKENI. The CDR3 loop spans 14 amino acids. V trimming: 3 bases; J trimming: 3 bases; junction bases outside the gene matches: 4.

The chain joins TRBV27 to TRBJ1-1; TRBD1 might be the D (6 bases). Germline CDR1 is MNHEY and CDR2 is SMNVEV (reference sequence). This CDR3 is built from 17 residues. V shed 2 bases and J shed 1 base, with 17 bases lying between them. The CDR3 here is CASSLTKTGTQNTEAFF. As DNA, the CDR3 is TGTGCCAGCAGTTTAACAAAAACCGGGACACAGAACACTGAAGCTTTCTTT.

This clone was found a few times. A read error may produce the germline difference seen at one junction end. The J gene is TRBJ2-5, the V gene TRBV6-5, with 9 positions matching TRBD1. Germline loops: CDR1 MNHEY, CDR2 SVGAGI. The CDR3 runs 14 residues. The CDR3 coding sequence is TGTGCCACCTTGCCGGGACAGGGCGCTTACCCCGCCGACTTC. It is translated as CATLPGQGAYPADF.

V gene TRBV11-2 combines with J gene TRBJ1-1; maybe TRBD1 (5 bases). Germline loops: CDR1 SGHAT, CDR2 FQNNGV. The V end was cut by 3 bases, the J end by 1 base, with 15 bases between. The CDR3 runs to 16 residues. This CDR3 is CASSLGGSGRNTEAFF. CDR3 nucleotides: TGTGCCAGCAGCTTGGGGGGGTCAGGGAGGAACACTGAAGCTTTCTTT.

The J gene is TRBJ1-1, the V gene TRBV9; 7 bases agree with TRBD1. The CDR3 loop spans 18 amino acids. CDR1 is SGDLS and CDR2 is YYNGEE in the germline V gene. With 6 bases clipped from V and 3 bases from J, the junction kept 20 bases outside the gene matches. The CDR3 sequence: CASNFPGAKGASYTEAFF. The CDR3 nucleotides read TGTGCCAGCAACTTCCCAGGGGCAAAGGGGGCCTCTTACACTGAAGCTTTCTTT.

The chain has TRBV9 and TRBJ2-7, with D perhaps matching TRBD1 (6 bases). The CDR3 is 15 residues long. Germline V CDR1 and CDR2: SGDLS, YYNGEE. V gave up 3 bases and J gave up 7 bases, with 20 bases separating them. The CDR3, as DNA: TGTGCCAGCAGCGCCGGCCGGGACATCCACCTAGAGCAGTACTTC. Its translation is CASSAGRDIHLEQYF.

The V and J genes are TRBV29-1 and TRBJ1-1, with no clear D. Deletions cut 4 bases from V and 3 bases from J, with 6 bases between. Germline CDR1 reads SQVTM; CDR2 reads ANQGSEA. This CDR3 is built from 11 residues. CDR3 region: CSVVADTEAFF. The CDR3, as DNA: TGCAGCGTTGTTGCGGACACTGAAGCTTTCTTT.

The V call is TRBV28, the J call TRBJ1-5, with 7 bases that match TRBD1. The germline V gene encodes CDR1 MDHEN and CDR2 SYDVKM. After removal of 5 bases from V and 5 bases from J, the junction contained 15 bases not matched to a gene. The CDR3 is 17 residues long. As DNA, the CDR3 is TGTGCCAGCAGTAGACAGGGATTTGGTGAATCGTATCAGCCCCAGCATTTT. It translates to CASSRQGFGESYQPQHF.

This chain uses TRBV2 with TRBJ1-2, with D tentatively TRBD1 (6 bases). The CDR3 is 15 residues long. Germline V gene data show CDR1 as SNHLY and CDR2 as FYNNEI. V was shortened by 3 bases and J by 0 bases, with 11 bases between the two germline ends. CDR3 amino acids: CASSDWGQSNYGYTF. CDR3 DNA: TGTGCCAGCAGTGATTGGGGGCAATCTAACTATGGCTACACCTTC.